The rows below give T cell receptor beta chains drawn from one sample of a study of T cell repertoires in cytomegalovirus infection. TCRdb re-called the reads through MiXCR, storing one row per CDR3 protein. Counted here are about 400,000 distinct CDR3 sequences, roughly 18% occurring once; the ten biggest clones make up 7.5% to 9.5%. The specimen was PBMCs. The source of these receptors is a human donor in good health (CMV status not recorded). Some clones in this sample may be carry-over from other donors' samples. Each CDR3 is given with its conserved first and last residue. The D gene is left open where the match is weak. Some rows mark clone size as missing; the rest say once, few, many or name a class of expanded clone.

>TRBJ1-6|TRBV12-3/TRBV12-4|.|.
CASTAQVDSPLHF
TGTGCCAGCACGGCCCAGGTGGATTCACCCCTCCACTTT
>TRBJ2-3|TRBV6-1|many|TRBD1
CASKALGQEFTDTQYF
TGTGCCAGCAAGGCTCTCGGACAGGAGTTCACAGATACGCAGTATTTT
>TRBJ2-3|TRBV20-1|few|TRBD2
CSARRLASGPTDTQYF
TGCAGTGCTAGAAGGCTAGCTAGCGGGCCCACAGATACGCAGTATTTT
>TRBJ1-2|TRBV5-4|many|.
CASSPDRSYGYTF
TGTGCCAGCAGCCCGGACAGAAGCTATGGCTACACCTTC
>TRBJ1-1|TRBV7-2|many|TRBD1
CASSPWTGDTEAFF
TGTGCCAGCAGCCCGTGGACAGGGGACACTGAAGCTTTCTTT
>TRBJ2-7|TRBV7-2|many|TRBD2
CASSLDRGGAYEQYF
TGTGCCAGCAGCTTAGATCGGGGGGGGGCCTACGAGCAGTACTTC
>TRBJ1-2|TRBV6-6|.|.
CASSHPEGTPTF
TGTGCCAGCAGTCACCCCGAAGGGACACCAACCTTC
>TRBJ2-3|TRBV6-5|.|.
CASSTDSAGTDTHYF
TGTGCCAGCAGTACGGACAGTGCTGGCACAGATACGCATTATTTT
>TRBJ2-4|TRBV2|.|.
CASRPDSNIQYF
TGTGCCAGCAGACCCGATTCGAACATTCAGTACTTC
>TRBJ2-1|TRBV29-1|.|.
CSGEGFDEQFF
TGCAGCGGAGAGGGGTTTGATGAGCAGTTCTTC
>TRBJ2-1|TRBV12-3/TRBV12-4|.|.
CASRDKPLNEQFF
TGTGCCAGCCGGGACAAACCCCTCAATGAGCAGTTCTTC
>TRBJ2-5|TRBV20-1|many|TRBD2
CSAGGARETQYF
TGCAGTGCGGGAGGGGCCCGGGAGACCCAGTACTTC
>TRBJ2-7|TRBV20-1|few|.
CSARDTHRSGEQYF
TGCAGTGCTAGAGATACGCACCGGTCGGGCGAGCAGTACTTC
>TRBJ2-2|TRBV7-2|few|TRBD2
CASSSVAGVTGELFF
TGTGCCAGCAGCTCCGTAGCGGGGGTTACCGGGGAGCTGTTTTTT
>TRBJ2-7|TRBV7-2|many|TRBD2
CASSAIAGVMYEQYF
TGTGCCAGCAGCGCGATAGCGGGAGTTATGTACGAGCAGTACTTC
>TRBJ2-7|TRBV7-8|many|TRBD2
CASSNLAGVAYEQYF
TGTGCCAGCAGCAATCTAGCGGGAGTTGCCTACGAGCAGTACTTC
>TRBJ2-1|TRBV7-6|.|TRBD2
CASFSGSYDEQFF
TGTGCCAGCTTTAGCGGGAGTTATGATGAGCAGTTCTTC
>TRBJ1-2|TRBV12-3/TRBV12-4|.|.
CASSQQGRGYTF
TGTGCCAGCAGTCAGCAGGGTCGCGGCTACACCTTC
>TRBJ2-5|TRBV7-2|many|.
CASSLSGGLQETQYF
TGTGCCAGCAGCTTGTCGGGGGGCCTACAAGAGACCCAGTACTTC
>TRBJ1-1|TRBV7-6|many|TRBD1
CASSAPGTGGRTEAFF
TGTGCCAGCAGCGCCCCAGGGACAGGGGGACGCACTGAAGCTTTCTTT
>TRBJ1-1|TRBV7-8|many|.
CASSFTRDTEAFF
TGTGCCAGCAGCTTCACTCGGGACACTGAAGCTTTCTTT
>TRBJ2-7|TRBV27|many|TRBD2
CASSFIGLAGGNEQYF
TGTGCCAGCAGTTTTATCGGACTAGCGGGAGGGAACGAGCAGTACTTC
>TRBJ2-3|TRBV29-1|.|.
CSVARDGGDTDTQYF
TGCAGCGTGGCCCGGGACGGGGGAGACACAGATACGCAGTATTTT
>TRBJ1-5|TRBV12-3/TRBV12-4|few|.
CASTMETPGQPQHF
TGTGCCAGCACCATGGAGACACCGGGTCAGCCCCAGCATTTT
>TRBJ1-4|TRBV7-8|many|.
CASSPGVPTNEKLFF
TGTGCCAGCAGCCCAGGGGTACCAACTAATGAAAAACTGTTTTTT
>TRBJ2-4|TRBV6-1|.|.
CASSPGEGAAKNIQYF
TGTGCCAGTAGCCCAGGGGAGGGCGCGGCCAAAAACATTCAGTACTTC
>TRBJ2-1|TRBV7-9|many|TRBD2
CASSFGLADSSYNEQFF
TGTGCCAGCAGCTTCGGACTAGCGGATAGCTCCTACAATGAGCAGTTCTTC
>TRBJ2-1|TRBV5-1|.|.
CASSFGRASWDEQFF
TGCGCCAGCAGCTTTGGGCGGGCGAGTTGGGATGAGCAGTTCTTC
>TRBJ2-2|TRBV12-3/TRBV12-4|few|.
CASSLRTANTGELFF
TGTGCCAGCAGTTTACGGACAGCGAACACCGGGGAGCTGTTTTTT
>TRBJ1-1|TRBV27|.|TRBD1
CASSFGPQGNAEAFF
TGTGCCAGCAGTTTCGGCCCACAGGGGAACGCTGAAGCTTTCTTT
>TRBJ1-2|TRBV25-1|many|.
CASSGPTGGHGYTF
TGTGCCAGCAGTGGACCTACTGGAGGGCATGGCTACACCTTC
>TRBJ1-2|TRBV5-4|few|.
CASSSGGTYGYTF
TGTGCCAGCAGCTCGGGAGGCACCTATGGCTACACCTTC
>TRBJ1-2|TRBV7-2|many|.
CASSLRANYGYTF
TGTGCCAGCAGCTTACGCGCTAACTATGGCTACACCTTC
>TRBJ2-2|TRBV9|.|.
CASSRSGYTGELFF
TGTGCCAGCAGCAGGAGCGGGTACACCGGGGAGCTGTTTTTT
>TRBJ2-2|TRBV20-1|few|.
CSARVGRSVTGELFF
TGCAGTGCTAGAGTTGGCCGCTCGGTTACCGGGGAGCTGTTTTTT
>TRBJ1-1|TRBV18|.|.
CASSPPSRPVNTEAFF
TGTGCCAGCTCACCACCATCCAGGCCCGTGAACACTGAAGCTTTCTTT
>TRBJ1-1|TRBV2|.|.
CASREGRTGDTEAFF
TGTGCCAGCAGGGAAGGGCGTACTGGAGACACTGAAGCTTTCTTT
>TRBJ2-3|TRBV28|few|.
CASSGRTHHLTSTDTQYF
TGTGCCTCTTCTGGCCGGACTCATCACCTCACTAGCACAGATACGCAGTATTTT
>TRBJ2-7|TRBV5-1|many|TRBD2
CASSPSPSGSPQQYF
TGCGCCAGCAGCCCAAGTCCCAGCGGGAGTCCCCAGCAGTACTTC
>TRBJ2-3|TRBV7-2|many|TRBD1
CASSFTGGVTDTQYF
TGTGCCAGCAGCTTCACAGGGGGTGTCACAGATACGCAGTATTTT
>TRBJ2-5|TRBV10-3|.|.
CAISPGQSNPPETQYF
TGTGCCATCAGCCCTGGTCAATCCAATCCCCCAGAGACCCAGTACTTC
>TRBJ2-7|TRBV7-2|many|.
CASSQRSYEQYF
TGTGCCAGCAGCCAACGCTCCTACGAGCAGTACTTC
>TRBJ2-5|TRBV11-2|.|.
CASSYTGSRETQYF
TGTGCCAGCAGCTACACAGGGAGCCGGGAGACCCAGTACTTC
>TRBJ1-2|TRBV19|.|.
CASNTNVGDGYTF
TGTGCCAGTAACACAAACGTGGGTGATGGCTACACCTTC
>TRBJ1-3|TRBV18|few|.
CASSPQGTAGNTIYF
TGTGCCAGCTCACCTCAAGGGACTGCTGGAAACACCATATATTTT
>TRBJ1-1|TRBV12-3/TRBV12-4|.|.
CASSYMAGSTEAFF
TGTGCCAGCAGTTATATGGCGGGAAGCACTGAAGCTTTCTTT
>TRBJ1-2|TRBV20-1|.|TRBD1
CSARDRKYGYTF
TGCAGTGCTAGGGACAGGAAGTATGGCTACACCTTC
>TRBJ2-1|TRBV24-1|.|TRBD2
CATSAFAGGPEEQFF
TGTGCCACCAGTGCGTTCGCGGGGGGGCCGGAGGAGCAGTTCTTC
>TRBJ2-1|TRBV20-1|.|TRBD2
CSATGTSGGRYNEQFF
TGCAGTGCCACCGGGACTAGCGGGGGGCGATACAATGAGCAGTTCTTC